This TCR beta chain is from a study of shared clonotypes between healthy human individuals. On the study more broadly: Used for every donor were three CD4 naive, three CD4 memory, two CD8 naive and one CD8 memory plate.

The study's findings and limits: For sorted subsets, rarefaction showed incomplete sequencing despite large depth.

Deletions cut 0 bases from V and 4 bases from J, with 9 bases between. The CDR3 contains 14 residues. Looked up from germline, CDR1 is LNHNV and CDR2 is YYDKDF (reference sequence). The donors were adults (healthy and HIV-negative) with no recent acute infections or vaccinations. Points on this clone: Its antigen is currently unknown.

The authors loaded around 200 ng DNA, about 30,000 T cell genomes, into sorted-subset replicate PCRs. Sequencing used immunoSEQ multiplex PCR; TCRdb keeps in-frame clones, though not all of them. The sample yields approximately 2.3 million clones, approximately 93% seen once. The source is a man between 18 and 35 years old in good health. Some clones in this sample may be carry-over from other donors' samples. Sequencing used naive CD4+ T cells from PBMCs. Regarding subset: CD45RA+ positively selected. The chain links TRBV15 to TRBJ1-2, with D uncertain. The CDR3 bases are TGTGCCACCAGCAGAGATGGGCACCCCTATGGCTACACCTTC. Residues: CATSRDGHPYGYTF.